The clone carrying this TCR beta chain showed up just a few times. No antigen is known for it. The data were taken from a study of shared clonotypes between healthy human individuals. Turning to the study itself: For every donor, three CD4 naive, three CD4 memory, two CD8 naive and one CD8 memory plates were used. Broader study findings: Four donors had 4% to 6.5% of their naive CD4 clonotypes in common. Despite large depth, sorted-subset datasets appeared incompletely sequenced.

Genomic DNA (from each subset) was split evenly across several immunoSEQ plates. Data came from immunoSEQ multiplex PCR; TCRdb stores just in-frame clones and leaves some out. The sample lists about 990,000 clones; 75% to 85% were seen once. The receptor comes from a man aged 18 to 35 in good health. Some clones in this sample may be carry-over from other donors' samples. Source material: memory CD4+ T cells from PBMCs. Described subset: CD45RA-negative fraction.

The DNA for the CDR3 is TGTGCCAGCAGGCCGGGACAGGGGGCGCCATACGAGCAGTACTTC. This encodes CASRPGQGAPYEQYF. The chain recombines TRBV2 with TRBJ2-7; 12 nucleotides line up with TRBD1. V lost 6 bases to trimming and J lost 4 bases; unmatched junction nucleotides: 7. This CDR3 is 15 amino acids long. Germline V gene data show CDR1 as SNHLY and CDR2 as FYNNEI.